Listed below are T cell receptor beta chains from one sample, sequenced in a study of regulatory T cells in long-lasting Graves disease. TCRdb reanalysed the multiplex PCR reads using MiXCR and keeps one entry per CDR3 protein. The data contain roughly 560,000 distinct CDR3 sequences, 12% of them singletons. This sample also belongs to another study, concerning T cells in Graves' hyperthyroidism and ophthalmopathy.

Sample: peripheral blood mononuclear cells (PBMCs), taken at new diagnosis, from a patient treated with antithyroid drugs. These receptors originate from a woman in her twenties or thirties with Graves disease. CDR3s include the opening cysteine and the closing phenylalanine or tryptophan. A D gene is named only where the DNA matches it firmly. A clone size is listed for some rows: how often the clone was seen (once, few, many), or a class if it is expanded.

TRBD1 TRBJ2-4 TRBV20-1 few TGCAGTGCTAGGATGACAGGGGGCAAGGACAAAAACATTCAGTACTTC CSARMTGGKDKNIQYF
. TRBJ2-1 TRBV12-3/TRBV12-4 many TGTGCCAGCAGCCAGTACAGATCGGACAATGAGCAGTTCTTC CASSQYRSDNEQFF
TRBD1 TRBJ1-3 TRBV6-2/TRBV6-3 . TGTGCCAGCAGTTACTCTTCCGGGACAGGGGGAAACACCATATATTTT CASSYSSGTGGNTIYF
. TRBJ2-2 TRBV3-1 . TGTGCCAGCAGCCAATCCCGCAGTTACGCGAACACCGGGGAGCTGTTTTTT CASSQSRSYANTGELFF
. TRBJ2-5 TRBV7-9 . TGTGCCAGCAGCAGCCCGTGGGAGACCCAGTACTTC CASSSPWETQYF
. TRBJ1-1 TRBV5-1 few TGTGCCAGCAGCCAAGGCCGGTCGACTGAAGCTTTCTTT CASSQGRSTEAFF
. TRBJ2-1 TRBV6-2/TRBV6-3 . TGTGCCAGCAGTTCCTCGGGGCGCTCCAATGAGCAGTTCTTC CASSSSGRSNEQFF
TRBD1 TRBJ2-7 TRBV11-3 once TGTGCCAGCAGCTTCTACAGGGGGTCGGGCTACGAGCAGTACTTC CASSFYRGSGYEQYF
TRBD2 TRBJ2-1 TRBV5-1 few TGCGCCAGCAGCCGCCAGGGAGGGAACAATGAGCAGTTCTTC CASSRQGGNNEQFF
. TRBJ1-5 TRBV19 . TGTGCCAGTTTGGGAGCGGGACCCCAGCATTTT CASLGAGPQHF
TRBD2 TRBJ2-1 TRBV15 . TGTCGCACCAGCAGAGGTTCTAGCGGGAATTACAATGAGCAGTTCTTC CRTSRGSSGNYNEQFF
. TRBJ2-5 TRBV5-6 . TGTGCCAGCAGCTCAAGACTAGACCTCTATGGGGGAAAAGAGACCCAGTACTTC CASSSRLDLYGGKETQYF
. TRBJ2-7 TRBV30 many TGTGCCTGGAGTCCCACGCAGTACTACGAGCAGTACTTC CAWSPTQYYEQYF
. TRBJ2-1 TRBV6-5 many TGTGCCAGCAGTTACTCCCACAGGGAGTACAATGAGCAGTTCTTC CASSYSHREYNEQFF
TRBD1 TRBJ1-1 TRBV7-2 many TGTGCCAGCGGGGGACAGGGGGGATTGAACACTGAAGCTTTCTTT CASGGQGGLNTEAFF
. TRBJ1-6 TRBV2 many TGTGCCAGCATTGTAACTGGTTCACCCCTCCACTTT CASIVTGSPLHF
TRBD2 TRBJ2-5 TRBV18 . TGTGCCAGCTCACACGAGGGACTAGCGGGTCAAGAGACCCAGTACTTC CASSHEGLAGQETQYF
. TRBJ2-1 TRBV15 many TGTGCCACCAGCAGAGGGGACCCAAACCGCCATGAGCAGTTCTTC CATSRGDPNRHEQFF
. TRBJ1-5 TRBV6-2/TRBV6-3 many TGTGCCAGCAGTTCAGGACGGGGGGGAAGTAGCAATCAGCCCCAGCATTTT CASSSGRGGSSNQPQHF
. TRBJ2-1 TRBV6-2/TRBV6-3 many TGTGCCAGCAGTTACAGTGAGACATACAATGAGCAGTTCTTC CASSYSETYNEQFF
. TRBJ2-3 TRBV24-1 many TGTGCCACCAGTGTCGCCAGGGGCTTCACAGATACGCAGTATTTT CATSVARGFTDTQYF
. TRBJ2-1 TRBV18 few TGTGCCAGCTCACCGGGCTGGAGTGGATACAATGAGCAGTTCTTC CASSPGWSGYNEQFF
. TRBJ2-3 TRBV11-3 many TGTGCCAGCAGTTCGGGCGGGATTAGGACAGATACGCAGTATTTT CASSSGGIRTDTQYF
TRBD2 TRBJ2-7 TRBV11-2 many TGTGCCAGCACCAGGACTAGCGGCTCCTACGAGCAGTACTTC CASTRTSGSYEQYF
. TRBJ1-2 TRBV7-2 . TGTGCCAGCAGCTATACGGGGGGCTACTATGGCTACACCTTC CASSYTGGYYGYTF
. TRBJ1-3 TRBV9 few TGTGCCAGCAGCGTAAAGACAGAGCTTCAATACCCTGGAAACACCATATATTTT CASSVKTELQYPGNTIYF
TRBD1 TRBJ2-1 TRBV30 few TGTGCCTGGACCAGGGGACAGGGGGCAAACAATGAGCAGTTCTTC CAWTRGQGANNEQFF
. TRBJ2-3 TRBV10-3 many TGTGCCATCAGTGAGTCCAGCCTAGCGCACACAGATACGCAGTATTTT CAISESSLAHTDTQYF
. TRBJ2-3 TRBV24-1 many TGTGCCACCAGTGGTACTCAGTCAGATACGCAGTATTTT CATSGTQSDTQYF
. TRBJ2-3 TRBV27 many TGTGCCAGCAGGACGCCACCGGGACGGGACACAGATACGCAGTATTTT CASRTPPGRDTDTQYF
. TRBJ1-1 TRBV9 . TGTGCCAGCAGCTCCGGAGGAGGGGAAACTGAAGCTTTCTTT CASSSGGGETEAFF
. TRBJ2-3 TRBV7-3 many TGTGCCAGCAGCTTAAGTCGCACCACAGATACGCAGTATTTT CASSLSRTTDTQYF
TRBD2 TRBJ2-1 TRBV3-1 many TGTGCCAGCAGCCAGCAAAAGCGGGAGCCCGTTTACAATGAGCAGTTCTTC CASSQQKREPVYNEQFF
TRBD1 TRBJ1-1 TRBV14 many TGTGCCAGCAGCCCACGACAGGGGGGGTTGGACACTGAAGCTTTCTTT CASSPRQGGLDTEAFF
TRBD2 TRBJ2-5 TRBV12-3/TRBV12-4 many TGTGCCAGCAGTTTTTACGGGGCGGGAGTATCGGAGACCCAGTACTTC CASSFYGAGVSETQYF
. TRBJ2-2 TRBV5-1 few TGCGCCAGCAGCTTGGCGGGGCTTGGGAACACCGGGGAGCTGTTTTTT CASSLAGLGNTGELFF
. TRBJ1-4 TRBV11-2 many TGTGCCAGCAGCTTAGGGATTACAGATGAAAAACTGTTTTTT CASSLGITDEKLFF
. TRBJ1-4 TRBV7-2 . TGTGCCAGCAGCTTAGCGAGGGGTGGGGGGAAACTGTTTTTT CASSLARGGGKLFF
. TRBJ2-1 TRBV13 many TGTGCCAGCAGCTTAGGCCTCCACAATGAGCAGTTCTTC CASSLGLHNEQFF
. TRBJ2-3 TRBV24-1 . TGTGCCACCAGCGCAGGGGTCACAGATACGCAGTATTTT CATSAGVTDTQYF
. TRBJ2-1 TRBV6-2/TRBV6-3 . TGTGCCAGCTGCGGGCTCTCCTACAATGAGCAGTTCTTC CASCGLSYNEQFF
. TRBJ1-4 TRBV7-8 many TGTGCCAGCAGCTTATGGATGGGTGGCAGTCGGGAAAAACTGTTTTTT CASSLWMGGSREKLFF
. TRBJ1-2 TRBV30 many TGTGCCTGGAGGGGCAGGGGAAGTCACTATGGCTACACCTTC CAWRGRGSHYGYTF
. TRBJ2-7 TRBV27 . TGTGCCAGCAGTTTTAAGTCCGGTCTCATTCACTACGAGCAGTACTTC CASSFKSGLIHYEQYF
. TRBJ1-1 TRBV20-1 many TGCAGTGCTAGAGGGGGGCCGGCGAACACTGAAGCTTTCTTT CSARGGPANTEAFF
. TRBJ2-7 TRBV7-9 many TGTGCCAGCAGCGCATACAGTTCGATAGAGCAGTACTTC CASSAYSSIEQYF
. TRBJ1-1 TRBV10-3 many TGTGCCATCAAGTCGTATCTTGAGGACACTGAAGCTTTCTTT CAIKSYLEDTEAFF
TRBD1 TRBJ1-5 TRBV2 few TGTGCCAGCAGTGAAGCGGGACAGACTAGCAATCAGCCCCAGCATTTT CASSEAGQTSNQPQHF
TRBD2 TRBJ2-5 TRBV5-1 . TGCGCCAGCAAAAAACTAGCGGGAGAGGTAGAGACCCAGTACTTC CASKKLAGEVETQYF
TRBD2 TRBJ2-1 TRBV7-2 . TGTGCCAGCAGCGCCCGACTAGCGGGAAGTGAGCAGTTCTTC CASSARLAGSEQFF
. TRBJ1-5 TRBV27 few TGTGCCAGCAGTTTTTCGGGGGAGCAGCCCCAGCATTTT CASSFSGEQPQHF
TRBD2 TRBJ2-5 TRBV7-3 many TGTGCCAGCAGCTTAATGGCGGGAGTCACCCAAGAGACCCAGTACTTC CASSLMAGVTQETQYF
TRBD2 TRBJ2-3 TRBV5-4 many TGTGCCAGCAGCCCCGCCCCCAGCGGGAGGACAGATACGCAGTATTTT CASSPAPSGRTDTQYF
TRBD1 TRBJ2-7 TRBV15 . TGTGCCACCAGCATTGAGGACAGGGTTAGCGAGCAGTACTTC CATSIEDRVSEQYF
. TRBJ1-3 TRBV5-5 few TGTGCCAGCAGCTCGCCAGGTTCATCGGGAAACACCATATATTTT CASSSPGSSGNTIYF
. TRBJ2-2 TRBV4-3 . TGCGCCAGCAGCCACCTCCTGGACATCAACACCGGGGAGCTGTTTTTT CASSHLLDINTGELFF